The rows below give T cell receptor beta chains drawn from one sample of a study of blood T cell repertoires in COVID-19. Generated by immunoSEQ multiplex PCR, the TCRdb table keeps only in-frame clones and is missing some. The data contain 40,000 to 50,000 clones, 80% to 90% of them seen just once; the ten biggest clones take up around 8.3%. Sequencing used peripheral blood. These receptor sequences come from a man aged 30-40 years with active or convalescent COVID-19. Both conserved end residues are part of each CDR3. D genes are given only for firm matches. Size values are once, few and many counts, or a class for expanded clones, and some rows have none.

d_call	clone_size	v_call	j_call	cdr3_aa	cdr3_nt
-	-	TRBV14	TRBJ2-3	CASSRFSIATDTQYF	TGTGCCAGCAGCCGGTTCTCGATAGCAACAGATACGCAGTATTTT
-	-	TRBV7-2	TRBJ1-4	CASSLEGVGEKLFF	TGTGCCAGCAGCTTAGAAGGGGTGGGTGAAAAACTGTTTTTT
TRBD1	-	TRBV29-1	TRBJ2-3	CSVEGATDTQYF	TGCAGCGTCGAGGGGGCTACAGATACGCAGTATTTT
-	-	TRBV28	TRBJ1-2	CASSFGPIYGYTF	TGTGCCAGCAGTTTTGGGCCGATCTATGGCTACACCTTC
-	-	TRBV7-9	TRBJ2-3	CASSSGSVPTDTQYF	TGTGCCAGCAGCTCAGGGTCCGTCCCCACAGATACGCAGTATTTT
-	-	TRBV14	TRBJ2-4	CASSQGLGVAKNIQYF	TGTGCCAGCAGCCAGGGTCTCGGAGTAGCCAAAAACATTCAGTACTTC
TRBD1	once	TRBV6-5	TRBJ1-1	CASSRDRGRTEAFF	TGTGCCAGCAGTCGGGACAGGGGCAGGACTGAAGCTTTCTTT
-	-	TRBV2	TRBJ2-5	CASRKEVNQETQYF	TGTGCCAGCAGGAAAGAGGTGAACCAAGAGACCCAGTACTTC
-	-	TRBV6-5	TRBJ2-5	CASRPRGETQYF	TGTGCCAGCAGGCCTAGGGGAGAGACCCAGTACTTC
-	-	TRBV4-1	TRBJ2-3	CASSQAGGTDTQYF	TGCGCCAGCAGCCAGGCAGGGGGCACAGATACGCAGTATTTT
TRBD1	-	TRBV7-9	TRBJ1-2	CASSLGDRPTYGYTF	TGTGCCAGCAGCTTAGGGGACAGACCCACCTATGGCTACACCTTC
-	-	TRBV14	TRBJ1-2	CASSQAQVGYGYTF	TGTGCCAGCAGCCAAGCCCAGGTGGGCTATGGCTACACCTTC
-	-	TRBV10-1	TRBJ1-1	CASRDTLNTEAFF	TGCGCCAGCAGAGACACTTTGAACACTGAAGCTTTCTTT
-	once	TRBV24-1	TRBJ2-7	CATSERTALFIKYEQYF	TGTGCCACCAGTGAACGGACAGCGCTTTTTATTAAGTACGAGCAGTACTTC
-	-	TRBV4-1	TRBJ1-6	CASSQEGRGYNSPLHF	TGCGCCAGCAGCCAAGAGGGGAGGGGGTATAATTCACCCCTCCACTTT
-	-	TRBV6-4	TRBJ2-7	CASSVEGGYEQYF	TGTGCCAGCAGTGTGGAGGGCGGTTACGAGCAGTACTTC
-	-	TRBV9	TRBJ2-2	CASSVSGARNTGELFF	TGTGCCAGCAGCGTTTCAGGGGCGCGGAACACCGGGGAGCTGTTTTTT
TRBD2	-	TRBV6-4	TRBJ2-2	CASSISGVNTGELFF	TGTGCCAGCAGTATCAGCGGGGTCAACACCGGGGAGCTGTTTTTT
TRBD2	-	TRBV5-1	TRBJ2-7	CASSSLAGDSYEQYF	TGCGCCAGCAGCTCCCTAGCGGGCGACTCCTACGAGCAGTACTTC
TRBD1	-	TRBV14	TRBJ1-1	CASSIRTGEAFF	TGTGCCAGCAGCATCCGGACAGGTGAAGCTTTCTTT
TRBD2	-	TRBV6-5	TRBJ2-3	CASNPGLAGADTQYF	TGTGCCAGCAATCCCGGACTAGCGGGAGCTGATACGCAGTATTTT
-	-	TRBV4-2	TRBJ1-1	CASSQDLGGHREAFF	TGTGCCAGCAGCCAAGATTTAGGGGGACACCGCGAAGCTTTCTTT
-	-	TRBV30	TRBJ1-1	CAWSVARGAFF	TGTGCCTGGAGTGTCGCCAGGGGAGCTTTCTTT
-	-	TRBV20-1	TRBJ1-2	CSASDGWGAGGYTF	TGCAGTGCTAGTGATGGGTGGGGCGCAGGTGGCTACACCTTC
TRBD1	-	TRBV5-6	TRBJ2-1	CASSLAGTGDPYYYNEQFF	TGTGCCAGCAGCTTGGCCGGGACAGGGGATCCTTATTACTACAATGAGCAGTTCTTC
TRBD1	-	TRBV28	TRBJ1-2	CASSAQGFGYYGYTF	TGTGCCAGCAGTGCACAGGGGTTTGGGTACTATGGCTACACCTTC
TRBD1	-	TRBV6-1	TRBJ2-7	CASSESGDSYEQYF	TGTGCCAGCAGCGAAAGTGGGGACAGCTACGAGCAGTACTTC
-	-	TRBV24-1	TRBJ1-2	CATSDTVNYGYTF	TGTGCCACCAGTGACACAGTCAACTATGGCTACACCTTC
TRBD1	-	TRBV2	TRBJ1-2	CASSGTGRAYGYTF	TGTGCCAGCAGCGGGACAGGGAGGGCCTATGGCTACACCTTC
TRBD1	-	TRBV6-5	TRBJ1-2	CASSARDRRSYTF	TGTGCCAGCAGCGCCCGGGACAGACGGAGCTACACCTTC
-	-	TRBV7-6	TRBJ1-5	CARQGQRNQPQHF	TGTGCCAGACAAGGACAGCGCAATCAGCCCCAGCATTTT
-	-	TRBV6-5	TRBJ2-1	CASSYRRDNEQFF	TGTGCCAGCAGTTACCGCAGGGACAATGAGCAGTTCTTC
TRBD1	once	TRBV4-3	TRBJ1-2	CASSRGTENYGYTF	TGCGCCAGCAGCCGGGGGACAGAGAACTATGGCTACACCTTC
-	-	TRBV11-2	TRBJ2-3	CASSLVSGTDTQYF	TGTGCCAGCAGCTTAGTGTCGGGAACAGATACGCAGTATTTT
-	-	TRBV7-9	TRBJ2-5	CASSSGGGSQETQYF	TGTGCCAGCAGCTCCGGAGGTGGGAGCCAAGAGACCCAGTACTTC
-	once	TRBV15	TRBJ2-4	CATTTLAKNIQYF	TGTGCCACCACGACACTAGCCAAAAACATTCAGTACTTC
TRBD2	-	TRBV5-6	TRBJ2-2	CASSRMTSGANTGELFF	TGTGCCAGCAGCAGGATGACTAGCGGGGCGAACACCGGGGAGCTGTTTTTT
-	-	TRBV5-1	TRBJ1-1	CASSHEGDLNTEAFF	TGCGCCAGCAGCCACGAGGGGGACCTGAACACTGAAGCTTTCTTT